Below, 3 T cell receptor beta chains from the same sample are listed, as sequenced in a study of blood T cell repertoires in COVID-19. TCRdb keeps only in-frame clones here, not all; method: immunoSEQ multiplex PCR. This sample carries about 260,000 clones, about 82% of them seen once, and the ten largest clones take roughly 2%. The sample comprised PBMCs or T cells enriched from blood (not recorded which). Receptors originate from a woman between 45 and 60 years old who had recovered from COVID-19.

The chain couples TRBV5-1 to TRBJ2-1, with D perhaps matching TRBD2 (5 bases). There are 16 residues in the CDR3. Germline loops: CDR1 SGHRS, CDR2 YFSETQ. V lost 4 bases and J 4 bases, leaving 18 bases between the germline ends. In DNA form, the CDR3 reads TGCGCCAGCAGCCTATCCCCCAATGGAGGTTACAATGAGCAGTTCTTC. Its protein product is CASSLSPNGGYNEQFF.

The chain couples TRBV2 to TRBJ1-1; D remains unclear. The CDR3 has 14 amino acids. Germline loops: CDR1 SNHLY, CDR2 FYNNEI. V shed 4 bases and J shed 0 bases, with 9 bases lying between them. The CDR3: CASSGGLVNTEAFF. DNA for the CDR3: TGTGCCAGCAGTGGAGGACTGGTGAACACTGAAGCTTTCTTT.

The chain joins TRBV24-1 to TRBJ1-2; unclear D gene. V lost 2 bases to trimming and J lost 2 bases, with 11 bases between them. CDR1 and CDR2 (germline): KGHDR, SFDVKD. The CDR3 sequence is 15 residues long. The CDR3 sequence is CATSDYPRQNYGYTF. CDR3 coding DNA: TGTGCCACCAGTGATTACCCCCGTCAGAACTATGGCTACACCTTC.